One and the same sample provided the 21 T cell receptor beta chains below, sequenced in a study of blood T cell repertoires in COVID-19. This table comes from immunoSEQ multiplex PCR, and its TCRdb copy is limited to in-frame clones, with some not included. The profile shows about 230,000 clones, 81% of them singletons. The specimen sequenced was peripheral blood. These receptors originate from a woman at least 80 years old with acute or convalescent COVID-19.

CDR3: CASLDRVNTGELFF. The CDR3 DNA follows: TGTGCCAGCTTAGACAGGGTCAACACCGGGGAGCTGTTTTTT. The chain combines TRBV3-1 (or the pseudogene TRBV3-2) with TRBJ2-2; the match to TRBD1 covers 7 bases. CDR3 size: 14 residues. Germline V gives CDR1 LGHDT, CDR2 YNNKEL (reference sequence). The V gene end was trimmed by 8 bases and the J gene end by 2 bases; junction bases not matched to a gene: 5.

The chain has TRBV2 and TRBJ2-5, with 11 bases fitting TRBD2. The junction had 9 bases not matched to a gene; V was cut back by 7 bases and J by 2 bases. The CDR3 runs to 16 residues. Germline V CDR1 and CDR2: SNHLY, FYNNEI. As DNA, the CDR3 is TGTGCCAGCACATCCTTCGCTAGCGGGGGGCAAGAGACCCAGTACTTC. Translated: CASTSFASGGQETQYF.

The chain combines TRBV19 with TRBJ1-5, with a tentative D call TRBD1 (6 bases). V was trimmed by 5 bases and J by 3 bases, leaving 14 bases between them. The CDR3 loop spans 15 amino acids. Germline CDR1 reads LNHDA; CDR2 reads SQIVND (reference sequence). CDR3 nucleotides: TGTGCCAGTAGTCCCCAGGGACACGTCAATCAGCCCCAGCATTTT. Translating it yields CASSPQGHVNQPQHF.

The chain combines TRBV12-1 with TRBJ2-7; the table gives TRBD1 as D, unverified against the DNA. TRBV12-1 is given as a pseudogene. The CDR3 loop spans 14 amino acids. The DNA for the CDR3 is TGTGCCAGCAGCTTCCTGACAGGGTACCACGAGCAGTACTTC. This sequence encodes CASSFLTGYHEQYF.

The V and J genes are TRBV6-4 and TRBJ1-5; tentative D call: TRBD1 (5 bases). CDR1 is MRHNA and CDR2 is SNTAGT in the germline V gene. The V end was cut by 8 bases, the J end by 3 bases, with 14 bases between. The CDR3 totals 14 residues. The CDR3 DNA is TGTGCCAGCCACCAACAGGTGATCAATCAGCCCCAGCATTTT. Translated, it gives CASHQQVINQPQHF.

The rearrangement links TRBV12-3 or TRBV12-4 to TRBJ2-5; the D gene is possibly TRBD2 (5 bases). This CDR3 region has 12 residues. Trimming stripped 3 bases from V and 9 bases from J, with 11 bases between. The DNA for the CDR3 is TGTGCCAGCAGTTTTGTAGGAGGCCCCCAGTACTTC. This gives the protein CASSFVGGPQYF.

The chain is built from TRBV6-6 and TRBJ1-1; D remains ambiguous. Germline loops: CDR1 MNHNY, CDR2 SVGAGI (reference sequence). The V gene lost 1 base and the J gene lost 4 bases, with 10 bases spanning the gap. The CDR3 is 14 residues long. CDR3 sequence: CASSYFEGGTEAFF. CDR3 nucleotide sequence: TGTGCCAGCAGTTACTTTGAGGGAGGCACTGAAGCTTTCTTT.

The chain links TRBV5-1 to TRBJ1-5; no clear D. Trimming left V 0 bases short and J 1 base short, with 8 bases between. This CDR3 has 15 residues. Germline V gene lookup returns CDR1 SGHRS and CDR2 YFSETQ. CDR3 DNA sequence: TGCGCCAGCAGCTTGGGCGCGGAGAGCAATCAGCCCCAGCATTTT. Protein sequence: CASSLGAESNQPQHF.

In its sample, this clone was seen a few times. The gene calls are TRBV18 and TRBJ2-2; tentative D call: TRBD1 (6 bases). Germline CDR1 KGHSH, CDR2 LQKENI. V was shortened by 3 bases and J by 5 bases, with 16 bases between the two germline ends. The CDR3 runs 16 residues. The CDR3 region has the DNA TGTGCCAGCTCACCCGAAGATTACAGGGATACCGGGGAGCTGTTTTTT. Protein sequence: CASSPEDYRDTGELFF. The variable domain in full, with the rest retrieved from reference TRBV18 and TRBJ2-2, is NAGVMQNPRHLVRRRGQEARLRCSPMKGHSHVYWYRQLPEEGLKFMVYLQKENIIDESGMPKERFSAEFPKEGPSILRIQQVVRGDSAAYFCASSPEDYRDTGELFFGEGSRLTVL.

The chain uses TRBV21-1 and TRBJ1-6; the table calls TRBD1, which could not be checked here. TRBV21-1 is reported as a pseudogene. This CDR3 region has 16 residues. In nucleotides, the CDR3 is TGTGCCAGCAGCTCAACAGGGGGCTGTTTCGGTTCACCCCTCCACTTT. Amino acid sequence: CASSSTGGCFGSPLHF.

The chain has TRBV4-2 and TRBJ2-2, with TRBD2 matching over 7 bases. Germline lookup yields CDR1 LGHNA and CDR2 YNFKEQ. There are 15 residues in the CDR3. With V trimmed by 1 base and J by 4 bases, 3 bases remained unmatched. CDR3 protein: CASSQVTGGTGELFF. The CDR3 coding sequence is TGTGCCAGCAGCCAAGTCACGGGAGGCACCGGGGAGCTGTTTTTT.

This rearrangement joins TRBV19 to TRBJ1-5; weak D call: TRBD1 (5 bases). The CDR3 spans 17 residues. The germline CDR1 and CDR2 sequences are LNHDA and SQIVND (reference sequence). The V and J ends lost 3 bases and 2 bases respectively, with 17 bases between them. The chain's CDR3 is CASSIGVGVSGNQPQHF. The CDR3, as DNA: TGTGCCAGTAGTATTGGTGTAGGGGTGAGCGGCAATCAGCCCCAGCATTTT.

The rearrangement joins TRBV5-1 to TRBJ2-5; D uncertain. Germline V lookup: CDR1 SGHRS, CDR2 YFSETQ. V lost 3 bases to trimming and J lost 7 bases, with 13 bases between them. The CDR3 runs to 13 residues. This CDR3 is CASSSGAPGTQYF. As DNA, the CDR3 is TGCGCCAGCAGCTCCGGTGCGCCGGGGACCCAGTACTTC.

V and J are TRBV7-8 and TRBJ2-7, with TRBD2 identical over 13 bases. The V and J ends lost 1 base and 3 bases, in that order; junction bases with no gene match: 6. CDR1 and CDR2 (germline): SGHVS, FQNEAQ. The CDR3 has 17 residues. CDR3 sequence reads: CASSLGGTSGTYYEQYF. CDR3 bases: TGTGCCAGCAGCTTAGGCGGGACTAGCGGGACGTACTACGAGCAGTACTTC. Full variable domain (missing parts from reference TRBV7-8 and TRBJ2-7): GAGVSQSPRYKVAKRGQDVALRCDPISGHVSLFWYQQALGQGPEFLTYFQNEAQLDKSGLPSDRFFAERPEGSVSTLKIQRTQQEDSAVYLCASSLGGTSGTYYEQYFGPGTRLTVT.

This clone appeared a few times. The chain combines TRBV3-1 (or the pseudogene TRBV3-2) with TRBJ1-5; possible D gene TRBD1, 6 bases. There are 16 residues in the CDR3. Trimming shortened V by 2 bases and J by 6 bases, and 17 bases separated the two germline ends. Germline V gene sequence: CDR1 LGHDT, CDR2 YNNKEL (reference sequence). The CDR3 sequence: CASSQLPFTGSQPQHF. As DNA, the CDR3 is TGTGCCAGCAGCCAACTTCCATTTACAGGGTCTCAGCCCCAGCATTTT.

This rearrangement joins TRBV7-9 to TRBJ2-5; a possible D gene is TRBD2 (5 bases). CDR3 length equals 14 residues. The germline gives CDR1 SEHNR, CDR2 FQNEAQ (reference sequence). V shed 1 base and J shed 6 bases, with 12 bases lying between them. This CDR3 reads CASSLVIGVQTQYF. CDR3 sequence (DNA): TGTGCCAGCAGCTTAGTCATCGGGGTGCAGACCCAGTACTTC.

The genes are TRBV5-6 and TRBJ2-1; 12 positions match TRBD2. Trimming at V came to 5 bases and at J to 7 bases, leaving 7 bases not matched to a gene. Germline CDR1 and CDR2: SGHDT and YYEEEE. This CDR3 has 15 amino acids. CDR3 bases: TGTGCCAGCAGTCGGCTAGCGGGAGGGCCTAATGAGCAGTTCTTC. The encoded protein is CASSRLAGGPNEQFF.

The chain employs TRBV2 and TRBJ1-4, with D perhaps TRBD1 (5 bases). Germline CDR1 and CDR2: SNHLY and FYNNEI. The germline V and J ends were trimmed by 6 bases and 0 bases, with 20 bases remaining between them. The CDR3 contains 18 residues. CDR3 sequence (DNA): TGTGCCAGCAGGAGACGGACCTCAGGGATTACAACTAATGAAAAACTGTTTTTT. This codes for CASRRRTSGITTNEKLFF. Filled out from reference TRBV2 and TRBJ1-4, the complete variable domain reads EPEVTQTPSHQVTQMGQEVILRCVPISNHLYFYWYRQILGQKVEFLVSFYNNEISEKSEIFDDQFSVERPDGSNFTLKIRSTKLEDSAMYFCASRRRTSGITTNEKLFFGSGTQLSVL.

The V and J genes are TRBV3-1 (or the pseudogene TRBV3-2) and TRBJ2-7; D not resolved. Trimming pared 0 bases from V and 2 bases from J, leaving 11 bases between. The CDR3 is made up of 15 amino acids. Germline V gene lookup returns CDR1 LGHDT and CDR2 YNNKEL (reference sequence). CDR3 region: CASSQESLVAYEQYF. The CDR3 coding sequence is TGTGCCAGCAGCCAAGAATCACTGGTTGCCTACGAGCAGTACTTC.

The rearrangement links TRBV19 to TRBJ1-5; D is possibly TRBD1 (5 bases). This CDR3 is built from 16 residues. V lost 3 bases to trimming and J lost 1 base, with 13 bases between them. Germline V gene sequence: CDR1 LNHDA, CDR2 SQIVND (reference sequence). This CDR3 reads CASSMVGGWSNQPQHF. The CDR3 DNA is TGTGCCAGTAGTATGGTGGGGGGTTGGAGCAATCAGCCCCAGCATTTT. Using reference TRBV19 and TRBJ1-5 for the parts outside the CDR3, the full variable domain is DGGITQSPKYLFRKEGQNVTLSCEQNLNHDAMYWYRQDPGQGLRLIYYSQIVNDFQKGDIAEGYSVSREKKESFPLTVTSAQKNPTAFYLCASSMVGGWSNQPQHFGDGTRLSIL.

V usage is TRBV4-1 and J usage is TRBJ2-1, with 9 bases that match TRBD2. The germline V gene encodes CDR1 MGHRA and CDR2 YSYEKL. With V trimmed by 0 bases and J by 7 bases, 4 bases remained unmatched. The CDR3 runs to 15 residues. The CDR3 nucleotides are TGCGCCAGCAGCCAAGAACTAGCGGGTTGGAATGAGCAGTTCTTC. Translation: CASSQELAGWNEQFF.